The 3 T cell receptor beta chains below all came from one sample that was sequenced in a study of T-cell reconstitution after alpha-beta-depleted transplantation in children. As it was prepared, the TCRbeta library received unique molecular identifiers. TCRdb ran MiXCR on the PCR reads and lists one entry per CDR3 protein. This table holds more than 200,000 distinct CDR3 sequences, roughly a quarter found once. The sample in question was PBMCs, obtained before TCRalphabeta/CD19-depleted stem cell transplant. The receptors were sampled from a girl aged 2-10 years with Fanconi anemia, due to receive a stem cell transplant.

This sequence joins TRBV15 and TRBJ2-6, with a possible D match to TRBD1 (5 bases). Looked up from germline, CDR1 is LNHNV and CDR2 is YYDKDF (reference sequence). CDR3 length: 16 residues. V lost 1 base and J lost 0, with 7 bases in between. The CDR3 sequence is CATSRGRASGANVLTF. CDR3 coding DNA: TGTGCCACCAGCAGAGGCAGGGCCTCTGGGGCCAACGTCCTGACTTTC.

The chain is built from TRBV5-6 and TRBJ1-1; 9 bases align to TRBD1. This CDR3 region has 16 residues. Germline V gives CDR1 SGHDT, CDR2 YYEEEE. V gave up 2 bases and J gave up 4 bases; unmatched junction bases: 9. The CDR3 is CASSFGTGWSATEAFF. CDR3 bases: TGTGCCAGCAGCTTCGGGACAGGGTGGTCTGCCACTGAAGCTTTCTTT.

This clonotype was seen ten or more times. V is TRBV29-1 and J is TRBJ2-5; TRBD2 matches 11 bases. The CDR3 contains 16 residues. The germline CDR1 and CDR2 sequences are SQVTM and ANQGSEA. Unmatched junction bases numbered 12, after V lost 5 bases and J lost 4 bases. CDR3 protein: CSVLLAGEGEGETQYF. The CDR3 DNA sequence: TGCAGCGTTTTACTAGCGGGGGAGGGAGAAGGAGAGACCCAGTACTTC. The complete variable domain, with remaining parts taken from reference TRBV29-1 and TRBJ2-5, reads SAVISQKPSRDICQRGTSLTIQCQVDSQVTMMFWYRQQPGQSLTLIATANQGSEATYESGFVIDKFPISRPNLTFSTLTVSNMSPEDSSIYLCSVLLAGEGEGETQYFGPGTRLLVL.